This paragraph covers one T cell receptor (beta chain) sequence. The target antigen is unknown. The germline V gene encodes CDR1 SGHDN and CDR2 FVKESK. The length of the CDR3 is 14 residues. The trim removed 0 bases at V and 6 bases at J, leaving 4 bases unmatched. These data originate in a study of cytomegalovirus exposure and HLA in healthy donors. Study details: An analysis done earlier identified roughly 120 million unique TCR beta sequences from around 180 million T cells.

Study-wide findings and caveats: Available immune exposure information covered CMV serostatus only. Later work associated approximately 17,000 TCR beta sequences with HLA alleles at 0.05 false discovery rate. The listing of roughly 160 TCR beta chains classed them as cytomegalovirus-associated.

The PCR used 60 Vbeta and 13 Jbeta primers. The table came from immunoSEQ multiplex PCR; TCRdb's copy has only in-frame clones and leaves some out. The sample records about 140,000 clones, about 74% being singletons. V gene TRBV14 combines with J gene TRBJ1-2; 7 positions match TRBD1. This sequence originates from a woman aged 45-60 years in good health and CMV-seronegative. Sequencing was performed on PBMCs. CDR3 region: CASSQDGGGDGYTF. Here the CDR3 DNA reads TGTGCCAGCAGCCAAGATGGAGGGGGCGATGGCTACACCTTC.